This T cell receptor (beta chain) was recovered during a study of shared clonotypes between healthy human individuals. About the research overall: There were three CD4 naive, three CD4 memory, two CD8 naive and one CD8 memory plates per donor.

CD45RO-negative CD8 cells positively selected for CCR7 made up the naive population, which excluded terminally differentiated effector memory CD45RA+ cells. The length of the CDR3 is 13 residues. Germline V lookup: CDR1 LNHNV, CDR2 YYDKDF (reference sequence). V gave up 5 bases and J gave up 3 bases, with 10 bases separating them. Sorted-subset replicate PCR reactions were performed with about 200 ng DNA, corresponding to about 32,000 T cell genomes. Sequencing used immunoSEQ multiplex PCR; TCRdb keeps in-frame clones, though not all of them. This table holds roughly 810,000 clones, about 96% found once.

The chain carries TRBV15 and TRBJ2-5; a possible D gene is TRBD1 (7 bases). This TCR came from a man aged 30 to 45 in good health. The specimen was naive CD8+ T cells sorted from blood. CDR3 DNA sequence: TGTGCCACCAGCGGCGGGACAGAAGAGACCCAGTACTTC. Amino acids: CATSGGTEETQYF.